The clone carrying this T cell receptor (beta chain) was counted many times. Antigen unknown. Germline values: CDR1 SGHTA, CDR2 FQGNSA. The CDR3 runs to 13 residues. Trimming removed 3 bases at V and 0 bases at J, with 6 bases between. Then a second PCR, running about 6 to 11 cycles, was carried out with a sample-barcoded 5' primer and a J-beta primer mix. Every cDNA molecule bore a tag from a template-switch adaptor containing 12 random nucleotides. TCRdb used MiXCR to reprocess the 5' RACE reads, holding one entry per CDR3 protein. The table records about 970,000 distinct CDR3 sequences, roughly half of them present only once. The data were obtained in a study of blood T cells in healthy people across ages. Study-level points and caveats: Diversity figures derived from one million T cells were judged to underestimate the true value.

Sequenced material: blood. The V gene is TRBV7-2, the J gene TRBJ2-7; D is unresolved. The sequence derives from a woman aged 55-70 years in good health. In DNA, the CDR3 is TGTGCCAGCAGCTTTTCAGACTCCTACGAGCAGTACTTC. Residues: CASSFSDSYEQYF. Filled out from reference TRBV7-2 and TRBJ2-7, the complete variable domain reads GAGVSQSPSNKVTEKGKDVELRCDPISGHTALYWYRQSLGQGLEFLIYFQGNSAPDKSGLPSDRFSAERTGGSVSTLTIQRTQQEDSAVYLCASSFSDSYEQYFGPGTRLTVT.